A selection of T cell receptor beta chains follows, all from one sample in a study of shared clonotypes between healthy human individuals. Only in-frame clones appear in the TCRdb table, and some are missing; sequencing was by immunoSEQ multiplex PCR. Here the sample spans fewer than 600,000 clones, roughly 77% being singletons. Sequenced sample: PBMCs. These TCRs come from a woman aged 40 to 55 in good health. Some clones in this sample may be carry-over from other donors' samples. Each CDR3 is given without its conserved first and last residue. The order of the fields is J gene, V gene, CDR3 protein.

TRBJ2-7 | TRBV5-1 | ASSLGELAGAGEQY
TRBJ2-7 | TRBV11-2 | ASSLGSGEQY
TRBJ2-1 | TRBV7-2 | ASSSWDEQF
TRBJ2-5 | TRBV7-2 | ASSLTSGSQETQY
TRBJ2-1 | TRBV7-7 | ASSSERYNEQF
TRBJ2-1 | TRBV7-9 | ASSLEGTSGRYHNEQF
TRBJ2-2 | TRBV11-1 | ASSLEVLGQGSGELF
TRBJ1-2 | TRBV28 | ASANRDRYGYT
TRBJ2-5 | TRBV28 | ASSQGGLQETQY
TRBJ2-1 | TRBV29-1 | SVAALAGRNEQF
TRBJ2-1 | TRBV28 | ASSSGGQNWYNEQF
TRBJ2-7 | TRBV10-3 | AISETSGRYEQY
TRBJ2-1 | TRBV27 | ASSFGGGEQF
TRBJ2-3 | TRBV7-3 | ASSQGHSTDTQY
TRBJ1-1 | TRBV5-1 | ASSPRPGENTEAF
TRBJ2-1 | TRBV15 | ATSRDRPREQF
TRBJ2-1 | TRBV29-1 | SVWGGNSYNEQF
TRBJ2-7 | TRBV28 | ASREDQSYSYEQY
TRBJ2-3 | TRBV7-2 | ASSLRTGNTDTQY
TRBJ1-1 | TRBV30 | AWSARTGYTEAF
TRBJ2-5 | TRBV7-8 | ASSLAGGSGRSGETQY
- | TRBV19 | ASSIGLAGTYEQY
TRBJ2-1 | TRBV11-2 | ASSFSAASSYNEQF
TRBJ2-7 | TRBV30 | AWTSDSYEQY
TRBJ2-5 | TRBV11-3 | ASSLDGTGRETQY
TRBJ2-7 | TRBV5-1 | ASRDSGGHEQY
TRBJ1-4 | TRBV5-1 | ASSLEGQGHEKLF
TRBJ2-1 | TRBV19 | ASGPLGNEQF
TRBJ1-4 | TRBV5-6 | ASSLLGSTNEKLF
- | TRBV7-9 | ASSSGLAYAYEQY
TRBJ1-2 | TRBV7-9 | ASSSTAYYGYT
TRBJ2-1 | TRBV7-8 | ASSPGASGQF
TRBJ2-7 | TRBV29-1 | SVGVAGEQY
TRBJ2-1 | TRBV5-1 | ASTSGRRYNEQF
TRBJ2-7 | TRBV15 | ATSRRDRVHEQY
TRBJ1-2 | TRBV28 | ASTMDRGFGGYT
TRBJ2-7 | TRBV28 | ASRPGRPLYEQY
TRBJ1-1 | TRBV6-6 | ASSATAPEAF
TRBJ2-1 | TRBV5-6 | ASSLGRPDNEQF
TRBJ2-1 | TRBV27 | ASKGLAVEDSFNEQF
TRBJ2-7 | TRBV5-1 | ASTGTGGSYEQY
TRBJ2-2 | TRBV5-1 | ASSFSGISTGELF
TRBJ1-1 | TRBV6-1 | ASSPPGQGNTEAF
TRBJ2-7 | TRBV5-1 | ASSDQRGSYEQY
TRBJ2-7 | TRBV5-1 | ASRFTYRAYEQY
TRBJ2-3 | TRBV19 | ASSTRLAGGPDTQY
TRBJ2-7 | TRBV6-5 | ASSQTSGSPHEQY
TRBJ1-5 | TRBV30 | AWSGTGGNQPQH
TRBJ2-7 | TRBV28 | ASIPGTGVYEQY
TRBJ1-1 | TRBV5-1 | ASSLTGTGSTEAF
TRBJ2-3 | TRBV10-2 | ASSERQGAVADTQY
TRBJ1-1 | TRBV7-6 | ASSRTGATEAF
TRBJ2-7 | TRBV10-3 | AIKSGLVSGRTYEQY
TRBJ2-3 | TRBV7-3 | ASSLAGLVNTDTQY
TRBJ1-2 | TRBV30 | AWSRMLGTHYGYT
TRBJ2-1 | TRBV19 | ASSITGSYNEQF
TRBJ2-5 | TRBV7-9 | ASSSLLGNQETQY
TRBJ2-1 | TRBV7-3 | ASSLSQDNEQF
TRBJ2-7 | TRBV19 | ASSAGLSYEQY